A single sample is the source of the 5 T cell receptor beta chains below, sequenced in a study of OX40 agonist ivuxolimab in advanced cancers. Method: immunoSEQ multiplex PCR; TCRdb's copy keeps in-frame clones and lacks some. This sample has 14,000 or so clones, with over 55% found just once. The input for sequencing was CD4+ or CD8+ T cells sorted from blood, taken in a trial of the OX40 agonist ivuxolimab. These receptors all stem from an adult with an advanced solid tumor such as melanoma, head and neck, liver or kidney cancer.

This sequence joins TRBV7-9 and TRBJ2-7, with D unresolved. From germline, CDR1 is SEHNR and CDR2 FQNEAQ (reference sequence). The ends were cut back, 1 base at V and 2 bases at J, with 6 bases in the middle. The CDR3 length is 13 residues. The CDR3 coding sequence is TGTGCCAGCAGCTTAGGGAACCCCTACGAGCAGTACTTC. Amino acids: CASSLGNPYEQYF. The variable domain in full, with the rest retrieved from reference TRBV7-9 and TRBJ2-7, is DTGVSQNPRHKITKRGQNVTFRCDPISEHNRLYWYRQTLGQGPEFLTYFQNEAQLEKSRLLSDRFSAERPKGSFSTLEIQRTEQGDSAMYLCASSLGNPYEQYFGPGTRLTVT.

This clone occurred a few times. The chain couples TRBV5-6 to TRBJ2-1; TRBD1 is a possible D gene (6 bases). The CDR3 is made up of 14 amino acids. CDR1 SGHDT and CDR2 YYEEEE come from the germline V gene. The V and J ends lost 4 bases and 10 bases respectively, with 18 bases between them. This CDR3 is CASSHDLRGGEQFF. The CDR3 nucleotides read TGTGCCAGCAGCCACGACCTCAGGGGTGGGGAGCAGTTCTTC.

This clone has more than one count but fewer than ten. This chain uses TRBV4-1 with TRBJ1-1, with D tentatively TRBD1 (5 bases). Deletions cut 3 bases from V and 1 base from J, with 12 bases between. The CDR3 is 15 amino acids. Germline V lookup: CDR1 MGHRA, CDR2 YSYEKL. In nucleotides, the CDR3 is TGCGCCAGCAGCCATCGGGGGAATGGGAACACTGAAGCTTTCTTT. As protein: CASSHRGNGNTEAFF.

The V call is TRBV6-5, the J call TRBJ1-6, with D uncertain. Germline loops: CDR1 MNHEY, CDR2 SVGAGI. The CDR3 has 15 amino acids. The V end lost 0 bases, the J end lost 10 bases, and 13 bases lay between the germline ends. This CDR3 reads CASSYSPGLYSPLHF. The CDR3 bases are TGTGCCAGCAGTTACTCGCCAGGACTATACTCACCCCTCCACTTT.

This clone was seen only a few times. V usage is TRBV15 and J usage is TRBJ2-1, with 7 bases matching TRBD1. The CDR3 is made up of 15 amino acids. The V and J ends lost 1 base and 5 bases, in that order; junction bases with no gene match: 5. Germline assignment: CDR1 LNHNV and CDR2 YYDKDF (reference sequence). CDR3 coding DNA: TGTGCCACCAGCAGAGTTAGACAGGGCGACAATGAGCAGTTCTTC. Protein: CATSRVRQGDNEQFF. The entire variable domain, with the rest obtained from reference TRBV15 and TRBJ2-1, is as follows: DAMVIQNPRYQVTQFGKPVTLSCSQTLNHNVMYWYQQKSSQAPKLLFHYYDKDFNNEADTPDNFQSRRPNTSFCFLDIRSPGLGDTAMYLCATSRVRQGDNEQFFGPGTRLTVL.